This T cell receptor (beta chain) was sequenced in a study of OX40 agonist ivuxolimab in advanced cancers. Study-level background: Treatment of patients was with ivuxolimab, an agonistic anti-OX40 (CD134) antibody. The mean age was roughly 60 years, ranging from about 20 to 85, with 82.7% of participants male. Study results and limitations: Certain nonresponding patients likewise had low normalized T-cell clonal expansion.

V gave up 3 bases and J gave up 3 bases; unmatched junction bases: 8. Per the germline V gene, CDR1 is SGDLS and CDR2 is YYNGEE. CDR3 size: 15 residues. Blood sampling took place at baseline, cycle 4 day 1, and cycle 7 day 1. The assay was immunoSEQ multiplex PCR, and TCRdb's table has in-frame clones only and misses some. The sample lists around 83,000 clones; 84% were seen once. Comments on this clone: Its matching antigen is unknown.

This TCR came from an adult with an advanced solid tumor such as melanoma, head and neck, liver or kidney cancer. This specimen consisted of CD4+ or CD8+ T cells sorted from blood, obtained in a trial of the OX40 agonist ivuxolimab. The rearrangement links TRBV9 to TRBJ1-1, with 7 nucleotides matching TRBD1. CDR3 amino acids: CASSAGRQGDTEAFF. The CDR3 region has the DNA TGTGCCAGCAGCGCTGGGAGACAGGGAGACACTGAAGCTTTCTTT.